A selection of T cell receptor beta chains follows, all from one sample in a study of shared clonotypes between healthy human individuals. TCRdb's copy holds only in-frame clones and misses some; the assay was immunoSEQ multiplex PCR. The sample contains over 2 million clones, 90% to 95% of which appear only once. The specimen sequenced was naive CD4+ T cells sorted from blood. Receptors were obtained from a young man in good health. CDR3s include the opening cysteine and the closing phenylalanine or tryptophan. D genes are given only for firm matches.

>TRBJ2-5|TRBV5-1|TRBD1
CASSFGTEKQETQYF
>TRBJ2-7|TRBV7-2|TRBD2
CASSTSGSVYEQYF
>TRBJ2-7|TRBV27|TRBD2
CASCRGLAEGGRYEQYF
>TRBJ2-1|TRBV9|NA
CASSVGSSQAMYEQFF
>TRBJ1-3|TRBV4-3|NA
CASSQGDTSGNTIYF
>TRBJ2-2|TRBV5-1|NA
CASSSDSSAANTGELFF
>TRBJ2-6|TRBV5-4|TRBD1
CASSQLTGGAGANVLTF
>TRBJ1-3|TRBV7-9|NA
CASRAAGNTIYF
>TRBJ2-7|TRBV6-1|NA
CASSVRGYEQYF
>TRBJ1-5|TRBV20-1|NA
CSASQDQPQHF
>TRBJ1-2|TRBV18|NA
CASSPNSGAGGYTF